Listed here are 20 T cell receptor beta chains from one sample, sequenced in a study of blood T cell repertoires in COVID-19. TCRdb's copy holds only in-frame clones and misses some; the assay was immunoSEQ multiplex PCR. The table records over 110,000 clones, about 87% of them present only once. Source material: peripheral blood. The source of these receptors is a human donor in a cohort sampled during active COVID-19.

This chain uses TRBV15 with TRBJ2-7, with D possibly matching TRBD1 (5 bases). From germline, CDR1 is LNHNV and CDR2 YYDKDF (reference sequence). The length of the CDR3 is 16 residues. Trimming stripped 0 bases from V and 2 bases from J, with 14 bases between. The CDR3 here is CATSRDLGRAAYEQYF. The CDR3 DNA reads as TGTGCCACCAGCAGAGATCTGGGCAGGGCGGCCTACGAGCAGTACTTC. The full variable domain, completed using reference TRBV15 and TRBJ2-7, is DAMVIQNPRYQVTQFGKPVTLSCSQTLNHNVMYWYQQKSSQAPKLLFHYYDKDFNNEADTPDNFQSRRPNTSFCFLDIRSPGLGDTAMYLCATSRDLGRAAYEQYFGPGTRLTVT.

This chain links TRBV5-4 with TRBJ1-2, with unresolved D. The CDR3 covers 14 residues. Trimming took off 0 bases at V and 8 bases at J, with 14 bases between the two ends. Germline assignment: CDR1 SGHNT and CDR2 YYREEE (reference sequence). The CDR3 DNA is TGTGCCAGCAGCTTGGAATTACCGTCGGGGGGCTACACCTTC. It yields the protein CASSLELPSGGYTF. Full variable domain (remainder filled in from reference TRBV5-4 and TRBJ1-2): ETGVTQSPTHLIKTRGQQVTLRCSSQSGHNTVSWYQQALGQGPQFIFQYYREEENGRGNFPPRFSGLQFPNYSSELNVNALELDDSALYLCASSLELPSGGYTFGSGTRLTVV.

The rearrangement joins TRBV4-1 to TRBJ2-6, with a weak D call TRBD1 (5 bases). Trimming left V 3 bases short and J 0 bases short, with 12 bases between. Germline V gene lookup returns CDR1 MGHRA and CDR2 YSYEKL. The CDR3 sequence is 17 residues long. CDR3 protein: CASSHLTDLSGANVLTF. CDR3 DNA sequence: TGCGCCAGCAGCCACCTGACAGATCTCTCTGGGGCCAACGTCCTGACTTTC.

The chain has TRBV2 and TRBJ1-2, with D possibly being TRBD1 (6 bases). The CDR3 runs 14 residues. The germline gives CDR1 SNHLY, CDR2 FYNNEI. Trimming pared 1 base from V and 5 bases from J, leaving 11 bases between. The CDR3 sequence: CASSEGQVNYGYTF. DNA of the CDR3: TGTGCCAGCAGTGAAGGACAGGTTAATTATGGCTACACCTTC.

The V call is TRBV5-1, the J call TRBJ1-1; 8 nucleotides line up with TRBD1. Per germline, CDR1 SGHRS and CDR2 YFSETQ. The CDR3 length is 15 residues. The V gene end was trimmed by 4 bases and the J gene end by 5 bases; junction bases not matched to a gene: 10. The CDR3 nucleotides are TGCGCCAGCAGCACCTACCGACAGGGGAGGACTGAAGCTTTCTTT. As protein: CASSTYRQGRTEAFF.

The chain is built from TRBV9 and TRBJ2-5; 12 bases agree with TRBD1. V shed 4 bases, J shed 5 bases, and the junction held 9 bases outside the gene matches. Germline V gives CDR1 SGDLS, CDR2 YYNGEE. This CDR3 is built from 16 residues. CDR3 nucleotides: TGTGCCAGCAGCCCCCGGGACAGGGGGCAAAGGGAGACCCAGTACTTC. Protein product: CASSPRDRGQRETQYF.

J is TRBJ2-5 and V is TRBV6-2 or TRBV6-3; 8 nucleotides line up with TRBD2. The J segment lost 1 base and the V segment lost 0 bases, leaving 13 bases of the junction unmatched. Germline CDR1 reads MNHEY; CDR2 reads SVGEGT. The CDR3 sequence is 19 residues long. In nucleotides, the CDR3 is TGTGCCAGCAGTTACTCCACCCCAGGGTTAGCGGGGATCCAAGAGACCCAGTACTTC. Residues: CASSYSTPGLAGIQETQYF.

V and J are TRBV5-1 and TRBJ2-1; D call uncertain. In germline, CDR1 is SGHRS, CDR2 YFSETQ. V lost 0 bases to trimming and J lost 4 bases, with 11 bases between them. The CDR3 covers 15 residues. The CDR3 nucleotides are TGCGCCAGCAGCTTGGTCGCCGGTTCTTACAATGAGCAGTTCTTC. Translated: CASSLVAGSYNEQFF.

The V call is TRBV7-2, the J call TRBJ2-7, with 8 bases aligning to TRBD2. Germline V gene data show CDR1 as SGHTA and CDR2 as FQGNSA. This CDR3 region has 15 residues. The V and J ends lost 1 base and 2 bases, in that order; junction bases with no gene match: 4. The CDR3 reads CASSLVTRGAYEQYF. DNA for the CDR3: TGTGCCAGCAGCTTAGTAACGCGGGGGGCCTACGAGCAGTACTTC.

V gene TRBV5-4 combines with J gene TRBJ2-5; perhaps TRBD2 as D (8 bases). This CDR3 spans 16 amino acids. Germline assignment: CDR1 SGHNT and CDR2 YYREEE (reference sequence). The V gene lost 3 bases and the J gene lost 3 bases, with 18 bases spanning the gap. CDR3 amino acids: CASSSGGQGVKETQYF. The CDR3 nucleotides are TGTGCCAGCAGCTCGGGAGGGCAGGGGGTAAAAGAGACCCAGTACTTC.

The chain combines TRBV20-1 with TRBJ2-7; 9 nucleotides match TRBD1. Germline CDR1 and CDR2: DFQATT and SNEGSKA (reference sequence). V trimming: 3 bases; J trimming: 3 bases; junction bases outside the gene matches: 12. CDR3 length equals 16 residues. As DNA, the CDR3 is TGCAGTGCTAGTATTGGCCCGGGACAGGGTGTCTACGAGCAGTACTTC. Its translation is CSASIGPGQGVYEQYF.

This chain uses TRBV24-1 with TRBJ2-1, with 9 nucleotides matching TRBD1. The trim removed 7 bases at V and 3 bases at J, leaving 3 bases unmatched. This CDR3 is 14 amino acids long. Germline V gene sequence: CDR1 KGHDR, CDR2 SFDVKD. CDR3 DNA sequence: TGTGCCACCAGGGGACAGGGCGGCTACAATGAGCAGTTCTTC. It codes for CATRGQGGYNEQFF.

This chain joins TRBV5-6 and TRBJ2-3; TRBD2 matches 8 bases. CDR1 is SGHDT, CDR2 YYEEEE, per germline. The CDR3 totals 17 residues. V was pared by 4 bases and J by 3 bases, with 13 bases of the junction left unmatched. This CDR3 is CASSQPGDSGVTDTQYF. The CDR3 nucleotides read TGTGCCAGCAGCCAACCGGGGGATAGCGGGGTTACAGATACGCAGTATTTT. Together with reference TRBV5-6 and TRBJ2-3, the CDR3 gives the full variable domain: DAGVTQSPTHLIKTRGQQVTLRCSPKSGHDTVSWYQQALGQGPQFIFQYYEEEERQRGNFPDRFSGHQFPNYSSELNVNALLLGDSALYLCASSQPGDSGVTDTQYFGPGTRLTVL.

The V call is TRBV18, the J call TRBJ1-5; 9 bases fit TRBD1. Germline V gives CDR1 KGHSH, CDR2 LQKENI. This CDR3 is built from 16 residues. The trim removed 3 bases at V and 3 bases at J, leaving 6 bases unmatched. The CDR3 DNA reads as TGTGCCAGCTCACCTATGGGGACAGGGAACAATCAGCCCCAGCATTTT. Amino acid sequence: CASSPMGTGNNQPQHF.

The genes are TRBV7-2 and TRBJ2-7; D not resolved. This CDR3 spans 12 amino acids. Germline assignment: CDR1 SGHTA and CDR2 FQGNSA. Trimming left V 5 bases short and J 0 bases short, with 5 bases between. In nucleotides, the CDR3 is TGTGCCAGCAGCCCGAGCTCCTACGAGCAGTACTTC. Its protein product is CASSPSSYEQYF.

The V and J genes are TRBV27 and TRBJ1-2; 7 nucleotides agree with TRBD1. V lost 0 bases and J lost 5; bases outside the gene matches: 3. This CDR3 region has 14 residues. Germline CDR1 and CDR2: MNHEY and SMNVEV (reference sequence). CDR3: CASSLSGQTYGYTF. Written as DNA, the CDR3 is TGTGCCAGCAGTTTATCGGGACAGACGTATGGCTACACCTTC.

J is TRBJ2-5 and V is TRBV6-5; TRBD2 aligns across 8 bases. The CDR3 covers 16 residues. The germline V gene encodes CDR1 MNHEY and CDR2 SVGAGI. The V gene end was trimmed by 0 bases and the J gene end by 2 bases; junction bases not matched to a gene: 5. CDR3 sequence (DNA): TGTGCCAGCAGTTACTCGAAAGCGGGGGCGCAAGAGACCCAGTACTTC. It encodes CASSYSKAGAQETQYF.

V is TRBV6-2 or TRBV6-3 and J is TRBJ2-5, with TRBD2 matching over 8 bases. V trimming: 2 bases; J trimming: 3 bases; junction bases outside the gene matches: 8. The germline V gene has CDR1 MNHEY and CDR2 SVGEGT. The CDR3 totals 16 residues. The CDR3, as DNA: TGTGCCAGCAGTTACCCGAGCGGGGGCTGGGAAGAGACCCAGTACTTC. Translation gives CASSYPSGGWEETQYF.

The chain joins TRBV30 to TRBJ1-1, with D possibly being TRBD1 (5 bases). The germline gives CDR1 GTSNPN, CDR2 SVGIG (reference sequence). V was pared by 5 bases and J by 0 bases, with 13 bases between. The CDR3 runs to 14 residues. DNA for the CDR3: TGTGCCTGGCGCCGTTACAGGATGAACACTGAAGCTTTCTTT. Translated: CAWRRYRMNTEAFF.

The chain combines TRBV4-2 with TRBJ1-2; D possibly corresponds to TRBD1 (5 bases). Per germline, CDR1 LGHNA and CDR2 YNFKEQ. CDR3 size: 16 residues. The V end was cut by 2 bases, the J end by 2 bases, with 15 bases between. CDR3 nucleotides: TGTGCCAGCAGCCAAAAGGGGCCCTCGGTGAACTATGGCTACACCTTC. Translation gives CASSQKGPSVNYGYTF.